Following are 7 T cell receptor beta chains from one sample sequenced in a study of T cells in tumors after PD-1 blockade (dated by TCRdb to about 2019). Libraries came from the immunoSEQ multiplex PCR assay. Entries here come from immuneACCESS through TCRdb and include only in-frame sequences with V and J called. Some clones fail to appear in such tables; in the studies checked, an unresolved V gene covers under half of the shortfall, and the cause of the remainder is unknown. The sample profile shows about 14,000 clones; roughly 80% of them were found once. 20% to 25% of the sample is taken by the ten largest. This specimen's time point label, per the study, means: after anti-PD-1 therapy. The sequencing here drew on PBMCs, taken after anti-PD-1 treatment. These receptors came from a human donor with basal cell carcinoma.

In DNA, the CDR3 is TGTGCCAGCAGTATTACTAGCGGGGGTTCAGAGACCCAGTACTTC. Its protein product is CASSITSGGSETQYF. The chain recombines TRBV27 with TRBJ2-5; 11 bases line up with TRBD2. The CDR3 contains 15 residues. Germline lookup yields CDR1 MNHEY and CDR2 SMNVEV (reference sequence). The J segment lost 4 bases and the V segment lost 5 bases, leaving 6 bases of the junction unmatched.

CDR3: CASSLVLAYNEQFF. Here the CDR3 DNA reads TGCGCCAGCAGCTTGGTGCTAGCCTACAATGAGCAGTTCTTC. This chain joins TRBV5-1 and TRBJ2-1; D gene ambiguous. V was clipped by 0 bases and J by 2 bases, with 6 bases between them. The CDR3 is made up of 14 amino acids. The V gene's germline CDR1 is SGHRS and CDR2 YFSETQ.

This clone is a singleton in its sample. The chain has TRBV7-3 and TRBJ1-1; D unresolved. The germline V gene encodes CDR1 SGHTA and CDR2 FQGTGA. V shed 1 base and J shed 10 bases, with 13 bases lying between them. The CDR3 is 13 amino acids. The CDR3, as DNA: TGTGCCAGCAGCTTAAACCCCGACTCGGGAGCTTTCTTT. This translates into CASSLNPDSGAFF.

Points on this clone: The identical CDR3 is also encoded by other nucleotide sequences in the sample. The chain employs TRBV9 and TRBJ2-3; D is possibly TRBD1 (6 bases). The germline V and J ends were trimmed by 5 bases and 2 bases, with 15 bases remaining between them. The CDR3 is made up of 15 amino acids. Germline lookup yields CDR1 SGDLS and CDR2 YYNGEE. CDR3 protein: CASSGMTGYTDTQYF. CDR3 nucleotides: TGTGCCAGCAGTGGGATGACAGGCTACACAGATACGCAGTATTTT.

In nucleotides, the CDR3 is TGTGCCAGCAGCTTAAGTAGGACAGGGTTCTACGAGCAGTACTTC. Translated, it gives CASSLSRTGFYEQYF. The V call is TRBV7-3, the J call TRBJ2-7; 8 nucleotides align to TRBD1. The CDR3 consists of 15 residues. CDR1 SGHTA and CDR2 FQGTGA come from the germline V gene. The V and J ends lost 1 base and 3 bases, in that order; junction bases with no gene match: 5.

As regards this clone: Relative to the germline gene, one junction end is altered; a read error may explain this. The sample carries other DNA sequences with the same CDR3. The genes are TRBV28 and TRBJ2-7; 7 bases line up with TRBD1. Germline-derived CDR1 and CDR2 are MDHEN and SYDVKM. CDR3 size: 14 residues. The DNA for the CDR3 is TGTGCAAAAAACTCGGGACAGATATCCTACGAGCAATACTTC. It is translated as CAKNSGQISYEQYF. Full variable domain (outside the CDR3, taken from reference TRBV28 and TRBJ2-7): DVKVTQSSRYLVKRTGEKVFLECVQDMDHENMFWYRQDPGLGLRLIYFSYDVKMKEKGDIPEGYSVSREKKERFSLILESASTNQTSMYLCAKNSGQISYEQYFGPGTRLTVT.

CDR3 protein: CASTSGGATDTQYF. CDR3 coding DNA: TGTGCCAGCACTAGCGGGGGGGCAACAGATACGCAGTATTTT. The gene calls are TRBV6-5 and TRBJ2-3; 12 bases are a match to TRBD2. V was clipped by 7 bases and J by 3 bases; unmatched bases: 2. CDR3 length: 14 residues. Germline lookup yields CDR1 MNHEY and CDR2 SVGAGI.